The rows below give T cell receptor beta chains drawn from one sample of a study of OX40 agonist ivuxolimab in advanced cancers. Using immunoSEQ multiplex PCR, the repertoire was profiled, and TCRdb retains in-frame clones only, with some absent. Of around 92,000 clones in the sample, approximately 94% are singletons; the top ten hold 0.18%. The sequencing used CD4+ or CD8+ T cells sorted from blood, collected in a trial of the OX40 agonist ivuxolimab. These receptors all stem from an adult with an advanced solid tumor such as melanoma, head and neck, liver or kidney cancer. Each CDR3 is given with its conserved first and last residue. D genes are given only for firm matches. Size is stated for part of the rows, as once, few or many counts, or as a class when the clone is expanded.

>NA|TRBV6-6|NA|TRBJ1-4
CASSYPTGGEKLFF
TGTGCCAGCAGTTACCCTACCGGCGGGGAAAAACTGTTTTTT
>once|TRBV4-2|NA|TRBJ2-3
CASSPGATDTQYF
TGTGCCAGCAGCCCCGGGGCCACAGATACGCAGTATTTT
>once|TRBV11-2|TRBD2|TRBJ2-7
CASSSGLAYEQYF
TGTGCCAGCAGCTCGGGACTAGCCTACGAGCAGTACTTC
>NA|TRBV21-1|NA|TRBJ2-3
CASSKRRLETDTQYF
TGTGCCAGCAGCAAAAGGCGACTAGAGACAGATACGCAGTATTTT
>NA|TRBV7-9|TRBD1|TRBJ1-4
CASSLRAGQGSKLFF
TGTGCCAGCAGCTTAAGGGCGGGACAGGGGTCAAAACTGTTTTTT
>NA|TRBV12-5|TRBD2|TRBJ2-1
CASGRTSGRNEQFF
TGTGCTAGTGGTAGGACTAGCGGCCGGAATGAGCAGTTCTTC
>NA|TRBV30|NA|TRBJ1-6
CARSLVNSPLHF
TGTGCCCGGAGTCTGGTGAATTCACCCCTCCACTTT
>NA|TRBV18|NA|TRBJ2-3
CASSNMDGSTDTQYF
TGTGCCAGCTCCAACATGGACGGAAGCACAGATACGCAGTATTTT
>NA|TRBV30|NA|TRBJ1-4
CAWGRQSTNEKLFF
TGTGCCTGGGGTCGACAGTCAACTAATGAAAAACTGTTTTTT
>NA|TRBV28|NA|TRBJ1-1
CASSLGHQNTEAFF
TGTGCCAGCAGTTTAGGGCATCAGAACACTGAAGCTTTCTTT
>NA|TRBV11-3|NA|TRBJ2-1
CASSLFREAGTEQFF
TGTGCCAGCAGCTTGTTTAGGGAAGCAGGCACTGAGCAGTTCTTC
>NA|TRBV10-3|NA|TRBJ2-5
CAIRDLQETQYF
TGTGCCATCCGGGACCTCCAAGAGACCCAGTACTTC
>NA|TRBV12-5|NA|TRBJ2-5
CASGLGRQRETQYF
TGTGCTAGTGGTTTGGGGAGACAGCGGGAGACCCAGTACTTC
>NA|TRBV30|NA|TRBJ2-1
CAWSVRWEQFF
TGTGCCTGGAGTGTACGTTGGGAGCAGTTCTTC
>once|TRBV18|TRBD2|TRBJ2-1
CASSRRTSGSDEQFF
TGTGCCAGCTCACGCCGGACGAGCGGGAGCGATGAGCAGTTCTTC
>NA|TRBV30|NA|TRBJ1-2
CAWSPWRGASGYTF
TGTGCCTGGAGCCCATGGCGGGGGGCAAGTGGCTACACCTTC
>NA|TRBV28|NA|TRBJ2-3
CASSLATQSTDTQYF
TGTGCCAGCAGTTTGGCGACACAGAGCACAGATACGCAGTATTTT
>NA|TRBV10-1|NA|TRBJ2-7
CASPPEQGHREQYF
TGCGCCAGCCCCCCGGAACAGGGACATCGGGAGCAGTACTTC
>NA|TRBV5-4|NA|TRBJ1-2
CASSQEGNYGYTF
TGTGCCAGCAGCCAGGAGGGGAACTATGGCTACACCTTC
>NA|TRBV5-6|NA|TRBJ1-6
CASSLVRSVLHF
TGTGCCAGCAGCTTGGTACGGTCAGTCCTCCACTTT
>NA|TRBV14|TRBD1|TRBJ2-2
CASRQLDRDTGELFF
TGTGCCAGCAGGCAACTAGACAGGGACACCGGGGAGCTGTTTTTT
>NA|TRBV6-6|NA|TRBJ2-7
CASSYIGGGPNEQYF
TGTGCCAGCAGTTACATCGGAGGGGGGCCCAACGAGCAGTACTTC
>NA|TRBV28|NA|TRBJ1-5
CASSGGRHSNQPQHF
TGTGCCAGCAGTGGCGGCCGGCATAGCAATCAGCCCCAGCATTTT
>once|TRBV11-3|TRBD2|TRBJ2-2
CASSNFGGSSVGELFF
TGTGCCAGCAGCAACTTTGGCGGGAGCTCGGTCGGGGAGCTGTTTTTT
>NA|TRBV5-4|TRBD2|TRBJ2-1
CASSLSTSGGLDYNEQFF
TGTGCCAGCAGCTTGAGCACTAGCGGGGGTCTAGACTACAATGAGCAGTTCTTC
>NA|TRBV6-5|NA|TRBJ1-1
CASSYAVRNTEAFF
TGTGCCAGCAGTTACGCGGTGAGGAACACTGAAGCTTTCTTT
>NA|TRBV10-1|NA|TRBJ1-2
CASSESGRVGGYTF
TGCGCCAGCAGTGAGTCGGGCAGGGTCGGCGGCTACACCTTC
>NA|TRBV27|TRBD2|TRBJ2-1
CASSLRGYNEQFF
TGTGCCAGCAGTTTGCGGGGGTACAATGAGCAGTTCTTC